This T cell receptor (beta chain) was sequenced for a study of blood T cell repertoires in COVID-19. Study in general: Samples came from the United States, Italy and Spain, spanning acute and convalescent COVID-19.

Enrolled during active infection, Seattle patients were then followed longitudinally. Data came from immunoSEQ multiplex PCR; TCRdb stores just in-frame clones and leaves some out. Found here are fewer than 350,000 clones, about 91% of them singletons; the top ten hold under 2%. Germline values: CDR1 SGHTA, CDR2 FQGNSA. The V end was cut by 2 bases, the J end by 4 bases, with 8 bases between. The CDR3 has 13 amino acids. The sequencing sample was made of peripheral blood. The TCR sequence derives from a woman aged 30 to 39 with COVID-19, enrolled during active disease. The chain joins TRBV7-2 to TRBJ1-2; D ambiguous. This chain's CDR3 is CASSLSGLYGYTF. CDR3 in DNA: TGTGCCAGCAGCTTATCTGGCCTCTATGGCTACACCTTC.